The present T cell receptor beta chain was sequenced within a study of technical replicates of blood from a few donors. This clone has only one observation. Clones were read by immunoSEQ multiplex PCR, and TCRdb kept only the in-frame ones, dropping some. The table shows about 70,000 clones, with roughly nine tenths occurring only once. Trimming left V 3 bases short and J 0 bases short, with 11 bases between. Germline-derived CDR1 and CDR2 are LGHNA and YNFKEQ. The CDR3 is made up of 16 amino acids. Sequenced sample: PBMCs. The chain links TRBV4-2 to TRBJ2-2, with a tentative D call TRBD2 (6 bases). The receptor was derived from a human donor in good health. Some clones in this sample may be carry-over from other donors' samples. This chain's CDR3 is CASSQLAEPNTGELFF. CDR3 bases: TGTGCCAGCAGCCAGTTAGCGGAGCCGAACACCGGGGAGCTGTTTTTT.